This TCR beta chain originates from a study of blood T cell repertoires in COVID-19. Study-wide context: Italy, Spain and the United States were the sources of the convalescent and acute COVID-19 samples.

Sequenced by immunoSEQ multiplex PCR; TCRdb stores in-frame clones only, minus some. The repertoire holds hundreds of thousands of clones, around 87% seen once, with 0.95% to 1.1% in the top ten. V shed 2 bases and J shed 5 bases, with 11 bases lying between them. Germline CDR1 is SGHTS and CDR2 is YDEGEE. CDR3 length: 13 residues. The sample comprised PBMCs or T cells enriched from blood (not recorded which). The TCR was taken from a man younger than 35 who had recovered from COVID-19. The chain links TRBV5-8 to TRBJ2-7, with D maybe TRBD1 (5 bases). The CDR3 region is CASSFYRRDEQYF. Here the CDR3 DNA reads TGTGCCAGCAGCTTTTACAGGAGAGACGAGCAGTACTTC.